The present T cell receptor (beta chain) was sequenced within a study of T cells in localized non-small cell lung cancer. The CDR3 is 15 residues long. The germline V gene has CDR1 SGHNT and CDR2 YYREEE (reference sequence). V shed 5 bases and J 2 bases; nucleotides not matched to a gene: 8. The data were produced by immunoSEQ multiplex PCR, yet TCRdb's version contains in-frame clones alone and is incomplete. This sample has tens of thousands of clones, with 70% to 90% found just once. The chain recombines TRBV5-4 with TRBJ2-7, with 9 bases that match TRBD1. The sample was peripheral blood, taken before any cancer treatment. This TCR was sampled from an older male donor with stage III squamous cell lung carcinoma. The CDR3 spells CASSRGRQGAYEQYF. The CDR3 nucleotides are TGTGCCAGCAGTAGGGGAAGACAGGGGGCCTACGAGCAGTACTTC.